A single sample gave rise to the 25 T cell receptor beta chains below, sequenced in a study of CD4 and CD8 cells across lung adenocarcinoma regions. MiXCR, run by TCRdb on the PCR reads, gives a single entry per CDR3 protein. The sample yields 3,900 or so distinct CDR3 sequences, 55% to 70% seen once. Sequencing used CD8+ T cells from the margin of a lung tumor. The receptors come from a female donor with lung adenocarcinoma. The CD4 and CD8 labels of this study may be unreliable.

This rearrangement joins TRBV12-3 or TRBV12-4 to TRBJ2-5, with 11 bases fitting TRBD2. CDR3 length equals 14 residues. The V and J ends lost 5 bases and 7 bases, in that order; junction bases with no gene match: 6. The CDR3 reads CASSLSGTSGTQYF. CDR3 sequence (DNA): TGTGCCAGCAGTCTCTCCGGGACTAGCGGGACCCAGTACTTC.

The chain carries TRBV6-1 and TRBJ2-2; D unresolved. There are 13 residues in the CDR3. V was cut by 2 bases and J by 8 bases, with 9 bases left in between. From germline, CDR1 is MNHNS and CDR2 SASEGT. The CDR3 spells CASSEPRLGELFF. The CDR3 DNA is TGTGCCAGCAGTGAACCCCGGCTGGGGGAGCTGTTTTTT.

This chain connects TRBV11-2 to TRBJ2-2; D gene ambiguous. This CDR3 contains 13 residues. Germline loops: CDR1 SGHAT, CDR2 FQNNGV. V gave up 5 bases and J gave up 9 bases, with 13 bases separating them. CDR3 in DNA: TGTGCCAGCAGCCTCCAAGAGCGCCGGGAGCTGTTTTTT. Its translation: CASSLQERRELFF.

The genes are TRBV6-1 and TRBJ2-1; D is ambiguous. With 3 bases removed from V and 6 bases from J, the gap between germline ends came to 9 bases. The CDR3 covers 13 residues. The germline gives CDR1 MNHNS, CDR2 SASEGT. The DNA for the CDR3 is TGTGCCAGCAGTGAGGGGTTGGTCAATGAGCAGTTCTTC. The encoded protein is CASSEGLVNEQFF.

The genes are TRBV6-1 and TRBJ2-4, with TRBD2 identical over 7 bases. J gave up 8 bases and V 8 bases, and 18 bases lay outside the gene matches. CDR3 size: 16 residues. Looked up from germline, CDR1 is MNHNS and CDR2 is SASEGT. The CDR3 reads CASAGDGGGRQDIQYF. CDR3 DNA: TGTGCCAGCGCGGGGGACGGGGGAGGCAGGCAAGACATTCAGTACTTC.

The chain uses TRBV11-3 and TRBJ2-5, with 7 bases fitting TRBD2. The J call may be incorrect, as the DNA end agrees better with TRBJ2-1. Per germline, CDR1 SGHNT and CDR2 YENEEA. The length of the CDR3 is 15 residues. CDR3 sequence: CASSLPRGVWNEQFF. CDR3 bases: TGTGCCAGCAGCTTACCCCGGGGGGTGTGGAATGAGCAGTTCTTC.

This sequence joins TRBV6-5 and TRBJ2-1, with a tentative D call TRBD2 (6 bases). Trimming stripped 0 bases from V and 7 bases from J, with 10 bases between. CDR3 length: 14 amino acids. Germline-derived CDR1 and CDR2 are MNHEY and SVGAGI. The CDR3 coding sequence is TGTGCCAGCAGTTACTCGGCGGGATGGAATGAGCAGTTCTTC. As protein: CASSYSAGWNEQFF.

This chain joins TRBV6-1 and TRBJ2-2; 7 nucleotides line up with TRBD1. TRBJ2-3 matches the DNA end more closely, so the J call is doubtful. The germline gives CDR1 MNHNS, CDR2 SASEGT. The length of the CDR3 is 15 residues. DNA for the CDR3: TGTGCCAGGAGACTCCAGGCTGGGAACACAGGGGAGCAGTATTTT. This gives the protein CARRLQAGNTGEQYF.

The V and J genes are TRBV25-1 and TRBJ2-1, with TRBD2 matching 7 bases. CDR1 and CDR2 (germline): MGHDK, SYGVNS. V lost 4 bases to trimming and J lost 7 bases; unmatched junction nucleotides: 7. This CDR3 region has 14 residues. CDR3 residues: CASSARGRWNEQFF. Here the CDR3 DNA reads TGTGCCAGCAGTGCTCGCGGGAGATGGAATGAGCAGTTCTTC.

This chain joins TRBV6-1 and TRBJ2-1, with D perhaps matching TRBD1 or TRBD2 (5 bases each). CDR1 and CDR2 from the germline V gene are MNHNS and SASEGT. This CDR3 is 13 amino acids long. Trimming removed 11 bases from V and 8 bases from J, with 19 bases in between. DNA of the CDR3: TGTGCCGGCGCCCTGCTCCTGGGGGATGAGCAGTTCTTC. It encodes CAGALLLGDEQFF.

Judged by abundance, this clonotype is large. The V call is TRBV6-1, the J call TRBJ1-5, with D perhaps TRBD1 (5 bases). V was clipped by 6 bases and J by 0 bases, with 12 bases between them. The CDR3 runs to 15 residues. Germline CDR1 is MNHNS and CDR2 is SASEGT. The CDR3 spells CASSPGHGSNQPQHF. The CDR3 DNA sequence: TGTGCCAGCAGCCCCGGACACGGTAGCAATCAGCCCCAGCATTTT.

This clonotype was observed a few times. The genes are TRBV6-1 and TRBJ2-1; D is unclear. The DNA end lines up better with TRBJ2-7; the J call may be wrong. CDR1 MNHNS and CDR2 SASEGT come from the germline V gene. The CDR3 is 15 residues long. The CDR3 nucleotides are TGTGCCAGCAGTGAATCGGCGGTTAGCTCCTACGAGCAGTACTTC. Translated: CASSESAVSSYEQYF.

V is TRBV10-3 and J is TRBJ2-3; a possible D gene is TRBD1 (5 bases). The tail of the sequence fits TRBJ2-7 better, so the J call may be wrong. The CDR3 has 14 amino acids. CDR1 is ENHRY and CDR2 is SYGVKD in the germline V gene. The CDR3 DNA is TGTGCGGGCAGTGGGGCCAGTGACCCAGATACGCAGTACTTC. Translation: CAGSGASDPDTQYF.

This chain connects TRBV7-2 to TRBJ1-1; 11 bases map to TRBD1. CDR3 length equals 16 residues. V dropped 5 bases and J dropped 4; count of bases not matched to a gene: 9. The V gene's germline CDR1 is SGHTA and CDR2 FQGNSA. CDR3 protein: CASSPGQGAGGTEAFF. CDR3 DNA: TGTGCCAGCAGCCCAGGACAGGGGGCAGGGGGCACTGAAGCTTTCTTT.

This rearrangement joins TRBV6-2 or TRBV6-3 to TRBJ2-1; D might be TRBD2 (6 bases). Germline V lookup: CDR1 MNHEY, CDR2 SVGEGT. V was clipped by 2 bases and J by 10 bases, with 33 bases between them. This CDR3 is 20 amino acids long. The DNA of the CDR3 is TGTGCCAGCAGTTACGGCGGGTTCGGGACTTTCGTCTTTTCGCTCTACGAGCAGTTCTTC. Translating gives CASSYGGFGTFVFSLYEQFF.

There are a few counts of this clonotype. This chain connects TRBV4-1 to TRBJ1-5, with 10 nucleotides matching TRBD1. Losses at the gene ends were 3 bases for V and 5 bases for J; bases not matched to a gene: 1. This CDR3 comprises 14 residues. Germline CDR1 and CDR2: MGHRA and YSYEKL. Here the CDR3 reads CASSHGQGDQPQHF. CDR3 DNA sequence: TGCGCCAGCAGCCACGGACAGGGGGATCAGCCCCAGCATTTT.

The chain recombines TRBV4-1 with TRBJ1-1; 7 positions match TRBD1. Germline CDR1 and CDR2: MGHRA and YSYEKL. This CDR3 has 15 residues. V lost 4 bases and J lost 0; bases outside the gene matches: 5. CDR3 DNA sequence: TGCGCCAGCAGCCTGTTAGACAGGGTGAACACTGAAGCTTTCTTT. This encodes CASSLLDRVNTEAFF.

The rearrangement links TRBV6-1 to TRBJ2-1, with a weak D call TRBD1 (6 bases). CDR3 size: 12 residues. Looked up from germline, CDR1 is MNHNS and CDR2 is SASEGT. V dropped 7 bases and J dropped 8 bases, with 12 bases sitting between them. CDR3 nucleotides: TGTGCCAGCACCCTTAAGGGGGATGAGCAGTTCTTC. Its protein is CASTLKGDEQFF.

DNA for the CDR3: TGTGCCAGCAGCGTTACTAGCGGTATCTCCTACGAGCAGTACTTC. This sequence encodes CASSVTSGISYEQYF. The V call is TRBV7-2, the J call TRBJ2-1; 8 bases fit TRBD2. The better agreement between TRBJ2-7 and the DNA end casts doubt on the J call. Germline V gene lookup returns CDR1 SGHTA and CDR2 FQGNSA. The CDR3 length is 15 residues.

This clonotype is labeled as large (0.1 to 1%). The chain has TRBV6-1 and TRBJ2-2; D ambiguous. The CDR3 runs to 15 residues. V was clipped by 5 bases and J by 6 bases, with 16 bases between them. From germline, CDR1 is MNHNS and CDR2 SASEGT. Here the CDR3 DNA reads TGTGCCAGCAGTCAATCACCGGAGTTCGCCGGGGAGCTGTTTTTT. Encoded protein: CASSQSPEFAGELFF.

Only a few counts were recorded for this clonotype. The rearrangement uses TRBV6-1 and TRBJ2-7, with 7 positions matching TRBD1. The germline CDR1 and CDR2 sequences are MNHNS and SASEGT. The CDR3 consists of 15 residues. V lost 2 bases and J lost 7; bases outside the gene matches: 11. The CDR3 reads CASSESLGQPWEQYF. CDR3 sequence (DNA): TGTGCCAGCAGTGAATCGTTGGGACAGCCTTGGGAGCAGTACTTC.

This clonotype appeared a few times. In DNA form, the CDR3 reads TGTGCCAGCAGTGCCGGGACAGGGGACACCGGGGAGCTGTTTTTT. It yields the protein CASSAGTGDTGELFF. The chain carries TRBV6-4 and TRBJ2-2; TRBD1 aligns across 10 bases. The germline gives CDR1 MRHNA, CDR2 SNTAGT. The trim removed 4 bases at V and 3 bases at J, leaving 2 bases unmatched. CDR3 length: 15 amino acids.

This chain uses TRBV6-1 with TRBJ2-2, with 10 bases fitting TRBD1. This CDR3 has 15 residues. The germline V gene encodes CDR1 MNHNS and CDR2 SASEGT. J was trimmed by 5 bases and V by 7 bases; bases with no gene match: 7. CDR3 protein: CASKLMGQGTGELFF. The CDR3 coding sequence is TGTGCCAGCAAATTGATGGGACAGGGGACCGGGGAGCTGTTTTTT.

By frequency in the sample, this clonotype is medium-sized. The chain couples TRBV5-1 to TRBJ2-1, with D possibly matching TRBD2 (5 bases). The closer fit of TRBJ2-7 to the DNA end suggests the J call may be wrong. This CDR3 contains 12 residues. The germline gives CDR1 SGHRS, CDR2 YFSETQ. Here the CDR3 reads CASRASTEKQYF. DNA of the CDR3: TGCGCCAGCAGGGCTAGCACAGAAAAGCAGTACTTC.

The chain is built from TRBV7-2 and TRBJ2-5; D gene unclear. The CDR3 runs 16 residues. Trimming pared 3 bases from V and 6 bases from J, leaving 20 bases between. The germline CDR1 and CDR2 sequences are SGHTA and FQGNSA. DNA for the CDR3: TGTGCCAGCAGCTTGAGTGCGGCCGCTGCTGAGAAGACCCAGTACTTC. This codes for CASSLSAAAAEKTQYF.